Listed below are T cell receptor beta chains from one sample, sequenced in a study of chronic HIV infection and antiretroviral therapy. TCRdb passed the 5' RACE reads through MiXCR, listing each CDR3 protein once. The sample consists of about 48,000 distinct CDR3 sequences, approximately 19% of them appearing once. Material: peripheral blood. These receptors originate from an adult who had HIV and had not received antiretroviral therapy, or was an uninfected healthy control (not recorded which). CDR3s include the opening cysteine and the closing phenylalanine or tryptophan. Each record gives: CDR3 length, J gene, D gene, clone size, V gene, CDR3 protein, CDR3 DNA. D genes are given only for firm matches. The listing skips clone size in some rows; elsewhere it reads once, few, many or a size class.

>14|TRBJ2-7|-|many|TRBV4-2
CASSGAGTSYEQYF
TGTGCCAGCAGCGGCGCGGGTACCTCCTACGAGCAGTACTTC
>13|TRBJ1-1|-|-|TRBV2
CASSREGDTEAFF
TGTGCCAGCAGCCGGGAAGGGGATACTGAAGCTTTCTTT
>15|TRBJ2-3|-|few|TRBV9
CASSDAGYSTDTQYF
TGTGCCAGCAGCGATGCGGGATATAGCACAGATACGCAGTATTTT
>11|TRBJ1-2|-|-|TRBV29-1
CSVDGQTGYTF
TGCAGCGTTGACGGCCAGACTGGCTACACCTTC
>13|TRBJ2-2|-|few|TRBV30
CAWRMVHAGELFF
TGTGCCTGGAGAATGGTGCACGCCGGGGAGCTGTTTTTT
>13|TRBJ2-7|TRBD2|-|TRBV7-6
CASSPAGKYEQYF
TGTGCCAGCAGTCCAGCGGGAAAGTACGAGCAGTACTTC
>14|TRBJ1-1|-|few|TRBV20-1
CSASPTVGDTEAFF
TGCAGTGCTAGCCCGACAGTGGGGGACACTGAAGCTTTCTTT
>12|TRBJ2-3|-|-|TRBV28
CASSLVQGTQYF
TGTGCCAGCAGTTTAGTACAGGGCACGCAGTATTTT
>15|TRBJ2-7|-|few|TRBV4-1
CASSQDRTYLREQYF
TGCGCCAGCAGCCAAGATAGGACTTATTTACGGGAGCAGTACTTC
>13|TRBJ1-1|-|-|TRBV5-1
CASRLAISTEAFF
TGCGCCAGCAGATTGGCCATCAGCACTGAAGCTTTCTTT
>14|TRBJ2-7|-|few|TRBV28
CASSLAGSTLEQYF
TGTGCCAGCAGTTTAGCAGGGTCCACTCTCGAGCAGTACTTC
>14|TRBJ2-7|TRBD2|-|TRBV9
CASTGRSWVWEQYF
TGTGCCAGCACCGGGAGGTCCTGGGTGTGGGAGCAGTACTTC
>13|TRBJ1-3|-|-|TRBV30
CAGWAGSGNTIYF
TGTGCTGGCTGGGCAGGGTCTGGAAACACCATATATTTT
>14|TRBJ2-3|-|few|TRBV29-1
CSVLFPMSTDTQYF
TGCAGCGTTCTGTTCCCCATGAGCACAGATACGCAGTATTTT
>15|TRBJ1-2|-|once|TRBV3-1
CASSQEVGEVGGYTF
TGTGCCAGCAGCCAAGAGGTCGGGGAAGTTGGTGGCTACACCTTC
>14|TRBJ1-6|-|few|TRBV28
CASSFDPLVSALHF
TGTGCCAGCAGTTTTGACCCCCTCGTTTCAGCCCTCCACTTT
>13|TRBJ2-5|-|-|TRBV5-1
CASSLNSQETQYF
TGCGCCAGCAGCTTGAACAGCCAAGAGACCCAGTACTTC
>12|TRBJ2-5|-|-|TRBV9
CASSVEGETQYF
TGTGCCAGCAGCGTAGAGGGGGAGACCCAGTACTTC
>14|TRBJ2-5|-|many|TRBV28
CASSSPGHGETQYF
TGTGCCAGCAGTTCTCCAGGGCACGGAGAGACCCAGTACTTC
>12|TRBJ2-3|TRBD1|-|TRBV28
CASKTDRYAQYF
TGTGCCAGTAAGACGGACAGGTACGCGCAGTATTTT
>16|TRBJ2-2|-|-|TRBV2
CASSGSSFPYTGELFF
TGTGCCAGCAGTGGTTCTTCTTTTCCCTACACCGGGGAGCTGTTTTTT
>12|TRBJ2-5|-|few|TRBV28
CASSPDTPTQYF
TGTGCCAGCAGTCCTGACACCCCGACCCAGTACTTC
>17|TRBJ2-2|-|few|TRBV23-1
CASSQSPIRGAAGELFF
TGCGCCAGCAGTCAATCCCCCATAAGGGGCGCCGCCGGGGAGCTGTTTTTT
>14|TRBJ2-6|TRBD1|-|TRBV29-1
CSVGGTVMANVLTF
TGCAGCGTTGGGGGGACAGTTATGGCCAACGTCCTGACTTTC
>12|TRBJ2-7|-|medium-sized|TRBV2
CASRLTGPEQYF
TGTGCCAGCAGATTAACAGGGCCCGAGCAGTACTTC
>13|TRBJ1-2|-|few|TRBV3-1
CASSQDGGNGYTF
TGTGCCAGCAGCCAAGATGGGGGAAATGGCTACACCTTC
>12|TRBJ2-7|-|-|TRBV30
CAWSVWGDEQYF
TGTGCCTGGAGTGTCTGGGGGGACGAGCAGTACTTC
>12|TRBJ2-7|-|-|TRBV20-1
CSAGPGTYEQYF
TGCAGTGCTGGACCAGGGACCTACGAGCAGTACTTC
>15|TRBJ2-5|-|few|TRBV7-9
CASSLGAGHPETQYF
TGTGCCAGCAGCTTAGGTGCAGGGCATCCGGAGACCCAGTACTTC
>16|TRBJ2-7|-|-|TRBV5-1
CASSLGPMGGRYEQYF
TGCGCCAGCAGTCTCGGTCCAATGGGGGGCCGCTACGAGCAGTACTTC
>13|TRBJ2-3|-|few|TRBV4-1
CASSQEYTDTQYF
TGCGCCAGCAGCCAAGAATACACAGATACGCAGTATTTT
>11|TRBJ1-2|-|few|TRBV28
CASRRLYGYTF
TGTGCCAGCAGGAGACTCTATGGCTACACCTTC
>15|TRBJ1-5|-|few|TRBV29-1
CSVAMQGNSNQPQHF
TGCAGCGTTGCCATGCAGGGGAATAGCAATCAGCCCCAGCATTTT
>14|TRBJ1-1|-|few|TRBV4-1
CASSLPFGGTEAFF
TGCGCCAGCAGCCTCCCCTTCGGGGGGACTGAAGCTTTCTTT
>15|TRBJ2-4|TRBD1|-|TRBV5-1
CASSLAGQGVNIQYF
TGCGCCAGCAGCTTGGCAGGACAGGGCGTAAACATTCAGTACTTC
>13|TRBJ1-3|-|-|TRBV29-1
CSVTQNVGNTIYF
TGCAGCGTCACCCAGAACGTTGGAAACACCATATATTTT
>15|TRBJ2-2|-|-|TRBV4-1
CASSRTGLNTGELFF
TGCGCCAGCAGCCGCACAGGGTTGAACACCGGGGAGCTGTTTTTT
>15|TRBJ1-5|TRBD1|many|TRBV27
CASSLGTGLNQPQHF
TGTGCCAGCAGTTTAGGGACAGGACTCAATCAGCCCCAGCATTTT
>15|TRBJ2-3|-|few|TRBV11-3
CASSLEPGGKDTQYF
TGTGCCAGCAGCCTTGAGCCCGGAGGCAAAGATACGCAGTATTTT
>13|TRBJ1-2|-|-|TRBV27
CASSYGTRYGYTF
TGTGCCAGTAGTTACGGGACACGCTATGGCTACACCTTC
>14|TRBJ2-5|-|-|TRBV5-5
CASSLVVGQETQYF
TGTGCCAGCAGCTTGGTGGTCGGACAAGAGACCCAGTACTTC
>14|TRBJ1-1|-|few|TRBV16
CASSPLIGGSEAFF
TGTGCCAGCAGCCCCCTAATCGGGGGCTCTGAAGCTTTCTTT
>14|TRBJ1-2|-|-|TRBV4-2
CASSQVSGDYGYTF
TGTGCCAGCAGCCAAGTATCGGGCGACTATGGCTACACCTTC
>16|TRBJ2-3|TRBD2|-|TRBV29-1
CSVPPPLAASTDTQYF
TGCAGCGTCCCACCCCCACTAGCGGCTAGCACAGATACGCAGTATTTT